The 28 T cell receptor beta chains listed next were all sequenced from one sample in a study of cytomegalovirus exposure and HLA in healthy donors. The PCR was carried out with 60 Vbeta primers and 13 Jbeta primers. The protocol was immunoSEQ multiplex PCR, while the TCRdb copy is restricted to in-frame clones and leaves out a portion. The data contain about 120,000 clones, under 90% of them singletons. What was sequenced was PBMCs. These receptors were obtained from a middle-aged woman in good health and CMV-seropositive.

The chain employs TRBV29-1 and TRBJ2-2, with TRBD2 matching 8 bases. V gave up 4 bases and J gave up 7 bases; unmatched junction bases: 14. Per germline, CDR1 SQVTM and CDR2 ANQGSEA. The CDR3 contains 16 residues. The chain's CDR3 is CSVGIFGRAGVGELFF. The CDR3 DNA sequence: TGCAGCGTTGGGATATTCGGGAGGGCCGGTGTCGGGGAGCTGTTTTTT.

CDR3 bases: TGTGCCAGCAGAAAAGACTTACTAGCTTACGAGCAGTACTTC. It encodes CASRKDLLAYEQYF. V is TRBV11-2 and J is TRBJ2-5, with D perhaps TRBD2 (6 bases). The DNA end lines up better with TRBJ2-7; the J call may be wrong. CDR1 SGHAT and CDR2 FQNNGV come from the germline V gene. The CDR3 has 14 residues.

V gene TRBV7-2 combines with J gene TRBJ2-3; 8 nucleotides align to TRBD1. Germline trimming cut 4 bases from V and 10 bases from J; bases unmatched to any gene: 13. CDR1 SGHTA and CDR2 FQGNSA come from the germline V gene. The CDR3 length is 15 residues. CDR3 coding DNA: TGTGCCAGCAGCTACGCCCCTACGACAGGGGTAGCGCAGTATTTT. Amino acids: CASSYAPTTGVAQYF.

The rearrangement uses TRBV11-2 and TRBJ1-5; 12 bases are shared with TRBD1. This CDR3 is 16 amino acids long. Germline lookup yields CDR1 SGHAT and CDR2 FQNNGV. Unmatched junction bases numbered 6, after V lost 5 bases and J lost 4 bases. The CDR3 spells CASSQGTGGRNQPQHF. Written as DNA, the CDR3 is TGTGCCAGCAGCCAAGGGACAGGGGGCAGGAATCAGCCCCAGCATTTT.

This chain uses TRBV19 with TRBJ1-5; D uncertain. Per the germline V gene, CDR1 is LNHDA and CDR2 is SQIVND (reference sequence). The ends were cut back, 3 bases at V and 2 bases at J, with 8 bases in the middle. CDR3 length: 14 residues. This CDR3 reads CASSIEGGNQPQHF. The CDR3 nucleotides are TGTGCCAGTAGTATTGAGGGTGGCAATCAGCCCCAGCATTTT.

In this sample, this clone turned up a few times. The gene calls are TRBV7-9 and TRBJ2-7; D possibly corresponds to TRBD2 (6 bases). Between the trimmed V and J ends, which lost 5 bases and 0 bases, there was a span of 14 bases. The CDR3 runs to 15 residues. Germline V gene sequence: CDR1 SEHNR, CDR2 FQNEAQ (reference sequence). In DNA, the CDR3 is TGTGCCAGCAGCCTGCGGGGTAGCGACTCCTACGAGCAGTACTTC. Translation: CASSLRGSDSYEQYF.

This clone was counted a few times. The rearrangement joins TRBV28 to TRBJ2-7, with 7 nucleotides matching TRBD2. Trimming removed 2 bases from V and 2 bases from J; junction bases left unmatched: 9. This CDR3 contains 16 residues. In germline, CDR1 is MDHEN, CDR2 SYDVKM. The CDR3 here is CASSLVGLAATYEQYF. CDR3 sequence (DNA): TGTGCCAGCAGTTTAGTGGGGCTAGCGGCGACCTACGAGCAGTACTTC. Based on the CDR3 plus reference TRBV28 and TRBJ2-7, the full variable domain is DVKVTQSSRYLVKRTGEKVFLECVQDMDHENMFWYRQDPGLGLRLIYFSYDVKMKEKGDIPEGYSVSREKKERFSLILESASTNQTSMYLCASSLVGLAATYEQYFGPGTRLTVT.

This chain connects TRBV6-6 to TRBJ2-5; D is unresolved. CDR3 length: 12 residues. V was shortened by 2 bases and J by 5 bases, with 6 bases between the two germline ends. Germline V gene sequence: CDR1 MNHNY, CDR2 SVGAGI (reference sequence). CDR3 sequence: CASSYARETQYF. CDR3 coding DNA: TGTGCCAGCAGTTACGCACGGGAGACCCAGTACTTC.

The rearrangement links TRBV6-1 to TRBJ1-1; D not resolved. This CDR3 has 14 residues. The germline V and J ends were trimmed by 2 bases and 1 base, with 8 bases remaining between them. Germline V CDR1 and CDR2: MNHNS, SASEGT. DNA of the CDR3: TGTGCCAGCAGTGAACCAGGAAAGAACACTGAAGCTTTCTTT. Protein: CASSEPGKNTEAFF.

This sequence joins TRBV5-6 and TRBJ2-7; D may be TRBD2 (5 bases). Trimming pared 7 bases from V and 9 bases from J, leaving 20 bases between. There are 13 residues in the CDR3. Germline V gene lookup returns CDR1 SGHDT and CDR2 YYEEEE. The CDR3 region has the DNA TGTGCCAGCGCTCCGAGCGGTCGGGTGGGGCAGTACTTC. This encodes CASAPSGRVGQYF.

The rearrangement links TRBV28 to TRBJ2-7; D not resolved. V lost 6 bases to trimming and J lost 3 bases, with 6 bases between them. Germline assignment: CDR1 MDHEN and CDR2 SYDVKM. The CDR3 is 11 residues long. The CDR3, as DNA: TGTGCCAGCAGGTCCAACTACGAGCAGTACTTC. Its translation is CASRSNYEQYF.

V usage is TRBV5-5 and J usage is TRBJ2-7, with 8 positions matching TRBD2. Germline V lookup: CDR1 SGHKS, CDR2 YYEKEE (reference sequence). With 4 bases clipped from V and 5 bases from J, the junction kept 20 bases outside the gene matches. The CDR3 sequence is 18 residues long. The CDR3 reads CASSTDPKGTSILDEQYF. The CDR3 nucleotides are TGTGCCAGCAGCACTGACCCAAAAGGGACTAGTATCCTCGACGAGCAGTACTTC.

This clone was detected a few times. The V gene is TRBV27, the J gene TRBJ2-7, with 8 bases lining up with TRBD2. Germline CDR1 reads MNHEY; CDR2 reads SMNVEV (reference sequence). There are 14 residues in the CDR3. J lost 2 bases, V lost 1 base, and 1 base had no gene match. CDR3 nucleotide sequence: TGTGCCAGCAGTTTATTAGCGGGAACCTACGAGCAGTACTTC. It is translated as CASSLLAGTYEQYF.

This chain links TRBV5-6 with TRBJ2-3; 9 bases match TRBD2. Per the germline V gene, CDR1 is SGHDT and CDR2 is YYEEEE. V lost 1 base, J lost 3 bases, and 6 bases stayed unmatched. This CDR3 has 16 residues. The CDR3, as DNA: TGTGCCAGCAGCTTGAGTCTAGCGGGACGGACAGATACGCAGTATTTT. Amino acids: CASSLSLAGRTDTQYF.

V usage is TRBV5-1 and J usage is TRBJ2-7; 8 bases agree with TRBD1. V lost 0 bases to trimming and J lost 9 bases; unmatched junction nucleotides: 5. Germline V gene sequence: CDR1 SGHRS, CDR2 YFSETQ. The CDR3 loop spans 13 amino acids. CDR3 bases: TGCGCCAGCAGCTTGGAGGACAGGGAGACGCAGTACTTC. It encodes CASSLEDRETQYF. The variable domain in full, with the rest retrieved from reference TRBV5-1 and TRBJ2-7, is KAGVTQTPRYLIKTRGQQVTLSCSPISGHRSVSWYQQTPGQGLQFLFEYFSETQRNKGNFPGRFSGRQFSNSRSEMNVSTLELGDSALYLCASSLEDRETQYFGPGTRLTVT.

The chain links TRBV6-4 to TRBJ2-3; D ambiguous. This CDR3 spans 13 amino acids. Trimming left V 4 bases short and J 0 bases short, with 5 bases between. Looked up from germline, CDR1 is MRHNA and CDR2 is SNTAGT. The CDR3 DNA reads TGTGCCAGCAGTGCTACTAGCACAGATACGCAGTATTTT. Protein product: CASSATSTDTQYF.

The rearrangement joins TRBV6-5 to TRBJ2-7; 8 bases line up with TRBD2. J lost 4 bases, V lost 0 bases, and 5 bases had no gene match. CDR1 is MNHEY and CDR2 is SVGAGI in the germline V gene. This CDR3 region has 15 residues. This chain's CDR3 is CASSYSGLAYYEQYF. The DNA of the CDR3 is TGTGCCAGCAGTTACTCAGGACTAGCATATTACGAGCAGTACTTC.

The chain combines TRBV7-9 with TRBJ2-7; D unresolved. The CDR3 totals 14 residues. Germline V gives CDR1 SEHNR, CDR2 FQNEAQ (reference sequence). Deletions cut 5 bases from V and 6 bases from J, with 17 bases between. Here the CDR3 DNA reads TGTGCCAGCAGCGGATCAATTCCTTCGGGCGAGCAGTACTTC. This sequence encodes CASSGSIPSGEQYF.

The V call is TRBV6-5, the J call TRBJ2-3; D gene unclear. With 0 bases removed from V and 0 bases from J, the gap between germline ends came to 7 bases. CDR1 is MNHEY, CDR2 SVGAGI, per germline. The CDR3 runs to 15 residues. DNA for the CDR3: TGTGCCAGCAGTTACTCGACTCCCAGCACAGATACGCAGTATTTT. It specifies CASSYSTPSTDTQYF.

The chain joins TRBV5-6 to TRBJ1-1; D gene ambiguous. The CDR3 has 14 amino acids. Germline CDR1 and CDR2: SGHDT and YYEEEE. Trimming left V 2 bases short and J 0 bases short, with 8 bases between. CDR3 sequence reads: CASSFRRLNTEAFF. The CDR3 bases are TGTGCCAGCAGCTTCAGGAGGTTGAACACTGAAGCTTTCTTT.

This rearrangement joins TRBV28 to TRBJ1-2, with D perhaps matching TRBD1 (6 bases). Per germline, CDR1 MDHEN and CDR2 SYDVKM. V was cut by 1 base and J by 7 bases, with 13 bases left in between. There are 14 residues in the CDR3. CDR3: CASSLSSGALGYTF. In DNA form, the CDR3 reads TGTGCCAGCAGTTTATCGTCAGGGGCGCTTGGCTACACCTTC.

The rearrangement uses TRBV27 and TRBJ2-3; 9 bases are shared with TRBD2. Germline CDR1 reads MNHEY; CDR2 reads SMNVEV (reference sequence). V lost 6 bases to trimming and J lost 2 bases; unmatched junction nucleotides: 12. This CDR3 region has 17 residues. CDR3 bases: TGTGCCAGCAGCCGTACGCTCCTAGCGGGACACACAGATACGCAGTATTTT. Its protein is CASSRTLLAGHTDTQYF.

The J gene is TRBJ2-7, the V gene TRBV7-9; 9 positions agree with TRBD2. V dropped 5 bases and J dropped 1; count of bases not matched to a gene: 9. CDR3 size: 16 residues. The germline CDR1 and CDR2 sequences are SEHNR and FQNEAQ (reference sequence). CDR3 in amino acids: CASSIGLTSGSYEQYF. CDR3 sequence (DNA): TGTGCCAGCAGCATAGGTCTTACTAGCGGGTCCTACGAGCAGTACTTC.

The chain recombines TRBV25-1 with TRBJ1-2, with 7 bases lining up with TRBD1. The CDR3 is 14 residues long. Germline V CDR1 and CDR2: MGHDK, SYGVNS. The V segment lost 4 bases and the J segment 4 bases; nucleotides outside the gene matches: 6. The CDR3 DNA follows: TGTGCCAGCAGTGGGGGACAGATCGCCTATGGCTACACCTTC. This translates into CASSGGQIAYGYTF.

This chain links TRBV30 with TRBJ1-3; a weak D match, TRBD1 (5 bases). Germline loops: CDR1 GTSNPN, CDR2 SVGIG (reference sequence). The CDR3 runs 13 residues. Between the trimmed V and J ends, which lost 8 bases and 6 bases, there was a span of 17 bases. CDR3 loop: CAHRRGNENTIYF. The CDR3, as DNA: TGTGCCCACCGGCGGGGGAACGAAAACACCATATATTTT.

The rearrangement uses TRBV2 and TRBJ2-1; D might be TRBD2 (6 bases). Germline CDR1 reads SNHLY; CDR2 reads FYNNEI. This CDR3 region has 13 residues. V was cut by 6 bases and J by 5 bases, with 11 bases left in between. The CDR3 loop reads CASREGPHNEQFF. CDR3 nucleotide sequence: TGTGCCAGCAGGGAGGGACCGCACAATGAGCAGTTCTTC. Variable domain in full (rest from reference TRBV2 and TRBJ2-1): EPEVTQTPSHQVTQMGQEVILRCVPISNHLYFYWYRQILGQKVEFLVSFYNNEISEKSEIFDDQFSVERPDGSNFTLKIRSTKLEDSAMYFCASREGPHNEQFFGPGTRLTVL.

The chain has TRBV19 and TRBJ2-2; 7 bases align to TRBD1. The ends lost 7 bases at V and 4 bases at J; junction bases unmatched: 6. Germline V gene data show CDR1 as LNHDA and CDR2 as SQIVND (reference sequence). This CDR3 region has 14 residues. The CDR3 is CASTGRGFTGELFF. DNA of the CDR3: TGTGCCAGTACTGGCAGGGGGTTCACCGGGGAGCTGTTTTTT. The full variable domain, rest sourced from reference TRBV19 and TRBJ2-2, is DGGITQSPKYLFRKEGQNVTLSCEQNLNHDAMYWYRQDPGQGLRLIYYSQIVNDFQKGDIAEGYSVSREKKESFPLTVTSAQKNPTAFYLCASTGRGFTGELFFGEGSRLTVL.

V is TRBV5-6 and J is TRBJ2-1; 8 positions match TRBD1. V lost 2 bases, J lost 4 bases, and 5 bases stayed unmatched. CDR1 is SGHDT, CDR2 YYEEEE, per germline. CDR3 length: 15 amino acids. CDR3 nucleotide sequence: TGTGCCAGCAGCTTCGGTGACAGGGGATACAATGAGCAGTTCTTC. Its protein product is CASSFGDRGYNEQFF.